Shown below are 32 T cell receptor beta chains from a single sample sequenced in a study of cytomegalovirus exposure and HLA in healthy donors. Primers included in the PCR were 60 Vbeta and 13 Jbeta primers. Assay used: immunoSEQ multiplex PCR; TCRdb lists only in-frame clones, some missing. In the table there are more than 150,000 clones, about four fifths of which are singletons. The sequenced sample was PBMCs. These receptors originate from a woman younger than 45 in good health and CMV-seronegative.

This chain uses TRBV2 with TRBJ2-5; D perhaps matches TRBD2 (6 bases). The CDR3 is made up of 15 amino acids. Per germline, CDR1 SNHLY and CDR2 FYNNEI. Trimming cost V 1 base and J 1 base, with 10 bases left between them. The chain's CDR3 is CASSEDGSGQETQYF. Written as DNA, the CDR3 is TGTGCCAGCAGTGAAGACGGTAGCGGCCAAGAGACCCAGTACTTC.

This chain joins TRBV19 and TRBJ2-6, with TRBD1 identical over 12 bases. The length of the CDR3 is 17 residues. Germline V lookup: CDR1 LNHDA, CDR2 SQIVND (reference sequence). Germline trimming cut 3 bases from V and 3 bases from J; bases unmatched to any gene: 3. CDR3 sequence reads: CASSIGTGGGGANVLTF. CDR3 sequence (DNA): TGTGCCAGTAGTATCGGGACAGGGGGCGGTGGGGCCAACGTCCTGACTTTC.

This sequence joins TRBV2 and TRBJ1-5; D might be TRBD1 (6 bases). V was trimmed by 0 bases and J by 0 bases, leaving 15 bases between them. Germline CDR1 and CDR2: SNHLY and FYNNEI. The CDR3 loop spans 18 amino acids. CDR3 DNA: TGTGCCAGCAGTGAAGCGTTCCAGGGGCTTTATAGCAATCAGCCCCAGCATTTT. Its protein is CASSEAFQGLYSNQPQHF.

This clone has more than one count but fewer than ten. The chain recombines TRBV2 with TRBJ2-1; D call uncertain. The CDR3 has 11 residues. V was cut by 3 bases and J by 9 bases, with 6 bases left in between. The germline CDR1 and CDR2 sequences are SNHLY and FYNNEI. CDR3 nucleotide sequence: TGTGCCAGCAGTGACTATGCTGAGCAGTTCTTC. This gives the protein CASSDYAEQFF. Looking up the rest from reference TRBV2 and TRBJ2-1 gives the full variable domain: EPEVTQTPSHQVTQMGQEVILRCVPISNHLYFYWYRQILGQKVEFLVSFYNNEISEKSEIFDDQFSVERPDGSNFTLKIRSTKLEDSAMYFCASSDYAEQFFGPGTRLTVL.

This clone was counted a few times. This chain connects TRBV5-1 to TRBJ2-2, with a possible D match to TRBD2 (5 bases). Germline CDR1 is SGHRS and CDR2 is YFSETQ. The CDR3 consists of 19 residues. Between the trimmed V and J ends, which lost 0 bases and 0 bases, there was a span of 18 bases. CDR3 protein: CASSLVTSPGNPNTGELFF. In nucleotides, the CDR3 is TGCGCCAGCAGCTTGGTCACCAGCCCCGGGAACCCGAACACCGGGGAGCTGTTTTTT.

This sequence joins TRBV9 and TRBJ1-3; 8 nucleotides match TRBD1. The CDR3 runs to 15 residues. V was pared by 3 bases and J by 3 bases, with 5 bases of the junction left unmatched. Germline values: CDR1 SGDLS, CDR2 YYNGEE. The CDR3 coding sequence is TGTGCCAGCAGCGGGACGACAGGGGATGGAAACACCATATATTTT. It specifies CASSGTTGDGNTIYF.

The genes are TRBV10-2 and TRBJ1-1, with 8 bases lining up with TRBD1. This CDR3 has 16 residues. V trimming: 4 bases; J trimming: 1 base; junction bases outside the gene matches: 8. The V gene's germline CDR1 is WSHSY and CDR2 SAAADI. CDR3 nucleotide sequence: TGCGCCAGCAGTGGGGGACCTGGGACAGGGAACACTGAAGCTTTCTTT. Translating it yields CASSGGPGTGNTEAFF.

This clone was recorded once. The CDR3 sequence: CASSVGSQSSPYTF. CDR3 nucleotide sequence: TGTGCCAGCAGCGTAGGATCACAGAGCTCCCCCTACACCTTC. The J gene is TRBJ1-2, the V gene TRBV9; D is unresolved. V was pared by 0 bases and J by 10 bases, with 16 bases between. Germline CDR1 is SGDLS and CDR2 is YYNGEE. This CDR3 contains 14 residues.

CDR3 DNA: TGTGCCAGCAGGACCGGACAAGGGATTTGGTATGGCTACACCTTC. Its protein product is CASRTGQGIWYGYTF. The chain combines TRBV6-5 with TRBJ1-2; the D gene is possibly TRBD1 (5 bases). Germline CDR1 reads MNHEY; CDR2 reads SVGAGI. CDR3 length equals 15 residues. Between the trimmed V and J ends, which lost 6 bases and 5 bases, there was a span of 19 bases.

This clone was seen a single time. At one boundary the junction diverges from the germline segment, which might be a read error. The chain links TRBV6-5 to TRBJ2-7, with 7 positions matching TRBD1. Germline V gives CDR1 MNHEY, CDR2 SVGAGI. This CDR3 comprises 14 residues. The DNA for the CDR3 is TGTGCCAGCAATTACTCCTGGGACAGCTACGAGCAGTACTTC. It encodes CASNYSWDSYEQYF.

About this clone: Additional DNA sequences in this sample encode the identical CDR3. The V call is TRBV30, the J call TRBJ1-2; 8 bases are shared with TRBD1. CDR3 size: 16 residues. V lost 2 bases, J lost 3 bases, and 11 bases stayed unmatched. From germline, CDR1 is GTSNPN and CDR2 SVGIG (reference sequence). CDR3 loop: CAWSPLSTGGYYGYTF. For the CDR3, the DNA is TGTGCCTGGAGTCCTCTTTCAACAGGGGGTTACTATGGCTACACCTTC.

The chain couples TRBV7-9 to TRBJ1-1; D perhaps matches TRBD1 (5 bases). This CDR3 comprises 16 residues. Trimming took off 1 base at V and 1 base at J, with 13 bases between the two ends. Germline lookup yields CDR1 SEHNR and CDR2 FQNEAQ (reference sequence). DNA of the CDR3: TGTGCCAGCAGCTTAGGTAGCGGGGGGGGGAACACTGAAGCTTTCTTT. Residues: CASSLGSGGGNTEAFF.

V and J are TRBV6-5 and TRBJ2-5; TRBD2 matches at 8 bases. This CDR3 comprises 14 residues. Germline V gives CDR1 MNHEY, CDR2 SVGAGI. J gave up 5 bases and V 5 bases, and 7 bases lay outside the gene matches. The CDR3 loop reads CASSPGLAQETQYF. Here the CDR3 DNA reads TGTGCCAGCAGTCCTGGACTAGCTCAGGAGACCCAGTACTTC.

The chain links TRBV18 to TRBJ1-4, with D unclear. Germline CDR1 KGHSH, CDR2 LQKENI. This CDR3 spans 18 amino acids. Trimming pared 3 bases from V and 8 bases from J, leaving 25 bases between. In nucleotides, the CDR3 is TGTGCCAGCTCACCCGCCCGGGCGGTCATCGGGGTAAAGGAAAAACTGTTTTTT. Translated, it gives CASSPARAVIGVKEKLFF.

This chain uses TRBV6-1 with TRBJ2-7, with 9 bases identical to TRBD1. Germline V gene data show CDR1 as MNHNS and CDR2 as SASEGT. CDR3 size: 13 residues. V trimming: 5 bases; J trimming: 5 bases; junction bases outside the gene matches: 4. This CDR3 reads CASSRRQGDEQYF. The CDR3 DNA sequence: TGTGCCAGCAGTAGACGACAGGGGGACGAGCAGTACTTC.

The chain is built from TRBV6-6 and TRBJ1-1, with D uncertain. Germline assignment: CDR1 MNHNY and CDR2 SVGAGI (reference sequence). The CDR3 runs 10 residues. Trimming cost V 8 bases and J 7 bases, with 8 bases left between them. The CDR3 here is CASLNGEAFF. DNA for the CDR3: TGTGCCAGCCTAAACGGTGAAGCTTTCTTT.

The rearrangement uses TRBV19 and TRBJ1-1, with D possibly matching TRBD1 (6 bases). The CDR3 spans 15 residues. Per the germline V gene, CDR1 is LNHDA and CDR2 is SQIVND (reference sequence). Trimming removed 4 bases at V and 1 base at J, with 13 bases between. The CDR3 region is CASSRGRGPNTEAFF. The CDR3 nucleotides read TGTGCCAGTAGTAGGGGGCGGGGGCCGAACACTGAAGCTTTCTTT.

The chain carries TRBV5-1 and TRBJ1-6, with 9 nucleotides matching TRBD1. The length of the CDR3 is 18 residues. J lost 7 bases, V lost 4 bases, and 15 bases had no gene match. Germline V gives CDR1 SGHRS, CDR2 YFSETQ. The CDR3, as DNA: TGCGCCAGCAGCAAGGGACAGGGCGTTCACAGGGAAAATTCACCCCTCCACTTT. Protein sequence: CASSKGQGVHRENSPLHF.

V is TRBV9 and J is TRBJ2-1; the D gene is possibly TRBD1 (6 bases). In germline, CDR1 is SGDLS, CDR2 YYNGEE. The CDR3 totals 15 residues. The V end was cut by 3 bases, the J end by 2 bases, with 12 bases between. The CDR3: CASSARAGAYNEQFF. The DNA for the CDR3 is TGTGCCAGCAGCGCACGGGCAGGGGCCTACAATGAGCAGTTCTTC.

The rearrangement uses TRBV4-3 and TRBJ2-7; 9 bases fit TRBD1. The CDR3 is 16 residues long. CDR1 is LGHNA and CDR2 is YSLEER in the germline V gene. The V segment lost 0 bases and the J segment 6 bases; nucleotides outside the gene matches: 9. CDR3 sequence: CASSQDGGQGASEQYF. The CDR3 DNA sequence: TGCGCCAGCAGCCAAGATGGGGGACAGGGAGCCTCCGAGCAGTACTTC.

This rearrangement joins TRBV6-1 to TRBJ2-7; D gene ambiguous. Germline V CDR1 and CDR2: MNHNS, SASEGT. Trimming cost V 3 bases and J 6 bases, with 9 bases left between them. The CDR3 spans 12 residues. The CDR3 DNA sequence: TGTGCCAGCAGTGACCCGGGTGTCGAGCAGTACTTC. It translates to CASSDPGVEQYF.

Only a few counts were recorded for this clone. The chain recombines TRBV30 with TRBJ2-7, with 8 bases fitting TRBD2. Germline V gives CDR1 GTSNPN, CDR2 SVGIG (reference sequence). There are 18 residues in the CDR3. The V and J ends lost 0 bases and 4 bases, in that order; junction bases with no gene match: 17. The CDR3 nucleotides read TGTGCCTGGAGTGTAAAACCCCCAGGACTAGCAGAATGGTACGAGCAGTACTTC. Protein sequence: CAWSVKPPGLAEWYEQYF.

This rearrangement joins TRBV5-6 to TRBJ1-2, with unresolved D. Trimming shortened V by 0 bases and J by 6 bases, and 6 bases separated the two germline ends. The CDR3 spans 12 residues. The germline CDR1 and CDR2 sequences are SGHDT and YYEEEE. The CDR3 DNA is TGTGCCAGCAGCTTGGCCGGGAATGGCTACACCTTC. This codes for CASSLAGNGYTF. The variable domain in full, with the rest retrieved from reference TRBV5-6 and TRBJ1-2, is DAGVTQSPTHLIKTRGQQVTLRCSPKSGHDTVSWYQQALGQGPQFIFQYYEEEERQRGNFPDRFSGHQFPNYSSELNVNALLLGDSALYLCASSLAGNGYTFGSGTRLTVV.

V usage is TRBV6-5 and J usage is TRBJ1-3; D not resolved. This CDR3 is 15 amino acids long. Germline loops: CDR1 MNHEY, CDR2 SVGAGI. Trimming took off 0 bases at V and 4 bases at J, with 10 bases between the two ends. The CDR3 sequence: CASSYSFRQGNTIYF. The DNA of the CDR3 is TGTGCCAGCAGTTACTCGTTCCGTCAGGGAAACACCATATATTTT.

CDR3 loop: CASSLVGVAEAFF. The CDR3 DNA follows: TGTGCCAGCAGCTTGGTCGGGGTGGCTGAAGCTTTCTTT. This chain connects TRBV5-6 to TRBJ1-1; D gene unclear. Trimming pared 0 bases from V and 6 bases from J, leaving 9 bases between. The V gene's germline CDR1 is SGHDT and CDR2 YYEEEE. The CDR3 contains 13 residues.

The rearrangement joins TRBV21-1 to TRBJ1-4; no check of the table's D call, TRBD1, against the DNA was made. TRBV21-1 is given as a pseudogene. The CDR3 extends over 15 amino acids. The CDR3 loop is CASSATGAVNEKLFF. CDR3 sequence (DNA): TGTGCCAGCAGCGCCACAGGGGCTGTTAATGAAAAACTGTTTTTT.

This rearrangement joins TRBV5-4 to TRBJ2-2; 7 bases align to TRBD1. CDR3 size: 15 residues. Germline-derived CDR1 and CDR2 are SGHNT and YYREEE (reference sequence). J lost 4 bases, V lost 4 bases, and 7 bases had no gene match. The CDR3 DNA sequence: TGTGCCAGCAGCACGTGGGACAGAGGCACCGGGGAGCTGTTTTTT. This codes for CASSTWDRGTGELFF.

The rearrangement links TRBV30 to TRBJ1-2; D is possibly TRBD1 (5 bases). The V end lost 2 bases, the J end lost 5 bases, and 15 bases lay between the germline ends. The CDR3 totals 14 residues. Germline CDR1 reads GTSNPN; CDR2 reads SVGIG (reference sequence). The CDR3 spells CAWSRRGELYGYTF. In DNA form, the CDR3 reads TGTGCCTGGAGTCGGCGGGGGGAACTTTATGGCTACACCTTC.

The rearrangement joins TRBV13 to TRBJ2-7; 10 nucleotides agree with TRBD2. CDR1 is PRHDT, CDR2 FYEKMQ, per germline (reference sequence). Trimming removed 2 bases from V and 3 bases from J; junction bases left unmatched: 4. CDR3 length: 15 amino acids. The CDR3 sequence is CASSLILAGVYEQYF. Here the CDR3 DNA reads TGTGCCAGCAGCTTAATCCTAGCGGGGGTCTACGAGCAGTACTTC.

The chain links TRBV5-6 to TRBJ1-2; TRBD1 aligns across 8 bases. Germline V CDR1 and CDR2: SGHDT, YYEEEE. Trimming at V came to 1 base and at J to 8 bases, leaving 10 bases not matched to a gene. The CDR3 covers 15 residues. CDR3: CASSLSAQGAKGYTF. The DNA for the CDR3 is TGTGCCAGCAGCTTGTCGGCGCAGGGGGCGAAAGGCTACACCTTC. Full variable domain (outside the CDR3, taken from reference TRBV5-6 and TRBJ1-2): DAGVTQSPTHLIKTRGQQVTLRCSPKSGHDTVSWYQQALGQGPQFIFQYYEEEERQRGNFPDRFSGHQFPNYSSELNVNALLLGDSALYLCASSLSAQGAKGYTFGSGTRLTVV.

The chain uses TRBV6-1 and TRBJ2-3, with a tentative D call TRBD2 (6 bases). The CDR3 sequence is 13 residues long. Germline V CDR1 and CDR2: MNHNS, SASEGT. Trimming removed 6 bases at V and 1 base at J, with 8 bases between. The CDR3 nucleotides read TGTGCCAGCAGGGGGGGTGGCACAGATACGCAGTATTTT. Its translation: CASRGGGTDTQYF.

This chain uses TRBV6-5 with TRBJ1-1, with 12 nucleotides matching TRBD1. CDR3 length equals 14 residues. V shed 5 bases, J shed 10 bases, and the junction held 8 bases outside the gene matches. Germline V gives CDR1 MNHEY, CDR2 SVGAGI. CDR3 coding DNA: TGTGCCAGCAGTCAAGGGGGGGACAGGGGGCTAGCTTTCTTT. It yields the protein CASSQGGDRGLAFF.